The next 13 T cell receptor beta chains were all read from a single sample in a study of blood T cell repertoires in COVID-19. Clones were sequenced by immunoSEQ multiplex PCR, and TCRdb holds only the in-frame ones, with some missing. Of roughly 53,000 clones in the sample, 70% to 90% were seen once. Sequenced sample: peripheral blood. These TCRs come from a middle-aged man with active COVID-19.

The chain employs TRBV7-9 and TRBJ1-1; 9 nucleotides align to TRBD1. This CDR3 spans 17 amino acids. CDR1 SEHNR and CDR2 FQNEAQ come from the germline V gene (reference sequence). The ends lost 4 bases at V and 4 bases at J; junction bases unmatched: 13. Written as DNA, the CDR3 is TGTGCCAGCAGCTCTACAGGGGGCGGAATTTTGAGCACTGAAGCTTTCTTT. Translated: CASSSTGGGILSTEAFF.

The chain employs TRBV5-8 and TRBJ1-5; 7 nucleotides agree with TRBD1. The V segment lost 0 bases and the J segment 5 bases; nucleotides outside the gene matches: 5. The CDR3 extends over 15 amino acids. CDR1 and CDR2 (germline): SGHTS, YDEGEE. DNA of the CDR3: TGTGCCAGCAGCTTGGTTTCGACAGGGTATCAGCCCCAGCATTTT. Protein sequence: CASSLVSTGYQPQHF. Complete variable domain (other parts from reference TRBV5-8 and TRBJ1-5): EAGVTQSPTHLIKTRGQQATLRCSPISGHTSVYWYQQALGLGLQFLLWYDEGEERNRGNFPPRFSGRQFPNYSSELNVNALELEDSALYLCASSLVSTGYQPQHFGDGTRLSIL.

J is TRBJ1-5 and V is TRBV10-3; possible D gene TRBD1, 5 bases. This CDR3 is 14 amino acids long. Germline CDR1 reads ENHRY; CDR2 reads SYGVKD. The V and J ends lost 5 bases and 6 bases respectively, with 14 bases between them. The CDR3 bases are TGTGCCATCAGTAACCAGGGTACCGGTCAGCCCCAGCATTTT. Translation gives CAISNQGTGQPQHF.

The rearrangement uses TRBV28 and TRBJ1-2; 8 nucleotides line up with TRBD1. Germline CDR1 reads MDHEN; CDR2 reads SYDVKM. The CDR3 has 15 residues. Trimming at V came to 4 bases and at J to 8 bases, leaving 12 bases not matched to a gene. The chain's CDR3 is CASSSRGRARYGYTF. The CDR3 DNA is TGTGCCAGCAGTTCCAGGGGGCGCGCCCGGTACGGCTACACCTTC.

The chain employs TRBV6-6 and TRBJ2-1; 7 nucleotides match TRBD2. The CDR3 covers 14 residues. The V gene end was trimmed by 4 bases and the J gene end by 2 bases; junction bases not matched to a gene: 2. Germline V CDR1 and CDR2: MNHNY, SVGAGI (reference sequence). CDR3 in DNA: TGTGCCAGCAGTTCTAGCGGAGCCTACAATGAGCAGTTCTTC. Residues: CASSSSGAYNEQFF.

For this clone: Different DNA sequences within this sample yield the same CDR3. The chain links TRBV7-9 to TRBJ2-3; TRBD1 agrees at 12 bases. The CDR3 loop spans 15 amino acids. With 4 bases clipped from V and 5 bases from J, the junction kept 4 bases outside the gene matches. Germline CDR1 reads SEHNR; CDR2 reads FQNEAQ (reference sequence). This CDR3 is CASSWGQGAGDTQYF. The CDR3 DNA reads as TGTGCCAGCAGCTGGGGACAGGGGGCCGGAGATACGCAGTATTTT.

The rearrangement links TRBV9 to TRBJ2-1; 10 nucleotides align to TRBD2. V was clipped by 2 bases and J by 5 bases; unmatched bases: 16. This CDR3 contains 19 residues. Germline CDR1 SGDLS, CDR2 YYNGEE. CDR3 DNA: TGTGCCAGCAGCGTGTTTAACCGAGGGTCGGGGACTAGCGACAATGAGCAGTTCTTC. Amino acid sequence: CASSVFNRGSGTSDNEQFF.

V and J are TRBV24-1 and TRBJ1-5, with D tentatively TRBD1 (5 bases). Germline CDR1 is KGHDR and CDR2 is SFDVKD. Trimming took 7 bases from V and 7 from J, leaving 13 bases between them. This CDR3 comprises 13 residues. CDR3 coding DNA: TGTGCCACCAGCGGGGGGTTTAGGCAGCCCCAGCATTTT. Its protein is CATSGGFRQPQHF.

CDR3 region: CASRFDRGTEAFF. CDR3 nucleotides: TGCGCCAGCAGGTTTGACAGGGGCACTGAAGCTTTCTTT. The chain couples TRBV5-1 to TRBJ1-1, with 8 positions matching TRBD1. CDR3 length: 13 amino acids. V gave up 5 bases and J gave up 4 bases; unmatched junction bases: 4. Looked up from germline, CDR1 is SGHRS and CDR2 is YFSETQ.

The chain is built from TRBV4-1 and TRBJ1-5; TRBD1 matches at 10 bases. CDR3 length equals 16 residues. Germline V gene data show CDR1 as MGHRA and CDR2 as YSYEKL. The ends lost 3 bases at V and 2 bases at J; junction bases unmatched: 4. As DNA, the CDR3 is TGCGCCAGCAGCCAGTACGGGACAGGGGGCAATCAGCCCCAGCATTTT. Its protein product is CASSQYGTGGNQPQHF.

The chain couples TRBV28 to TRBJ1-4, with D hard to call. Germline-derived CDR1 and CDR2 are MDHEN and SYDVKM. The CDR3 is 14 amino acids. Trimming left V 2 bases short and J 3 bases short, with 7 bases between. The CDR3 reads CASSLEGANEKLFF. In DNA, the CDR3 is TGTGCCAGCAGTTTAGAGGGTGCTAATGAAAAACTGTTTTTT.

This clone was detected once. The rearrangement joins TRBV5-4 to TRBJ2-2; D is perhaps TRBD2 (6 bases). Trimming took 0 bases from V and 2 from J, leaving 8 bases between them. The CDR3 runs 15 residues. Germline loops: CDR1 SGHNT, CDR2 YYREEE (reference sequence). CDR3 sequence (DNA): TGTGCCAGCAGCTTGGAACTAGCCAACACCGGGGAGCTGTTTTTT. It yields the protein CASSLELANTGELFF.

DNA for the CDR3: TGTGCCAGCAGTTTTCGGCAGGGGTCCTCCTACGAGCAGTACTTC. Translating gives CASSFRQGSSYEQYF. The rearrangement joins TRBV27 to TRBJ2-7, with D perhaps matching TRBD1 (6 bases). The germline V gene has CDR1 MNHEY and CDR2 SMNVEV (reference sequence). V was clipped by 3 bases and J by 0 bases, with 12 bases between them. The CDR3 is 15 residues long.